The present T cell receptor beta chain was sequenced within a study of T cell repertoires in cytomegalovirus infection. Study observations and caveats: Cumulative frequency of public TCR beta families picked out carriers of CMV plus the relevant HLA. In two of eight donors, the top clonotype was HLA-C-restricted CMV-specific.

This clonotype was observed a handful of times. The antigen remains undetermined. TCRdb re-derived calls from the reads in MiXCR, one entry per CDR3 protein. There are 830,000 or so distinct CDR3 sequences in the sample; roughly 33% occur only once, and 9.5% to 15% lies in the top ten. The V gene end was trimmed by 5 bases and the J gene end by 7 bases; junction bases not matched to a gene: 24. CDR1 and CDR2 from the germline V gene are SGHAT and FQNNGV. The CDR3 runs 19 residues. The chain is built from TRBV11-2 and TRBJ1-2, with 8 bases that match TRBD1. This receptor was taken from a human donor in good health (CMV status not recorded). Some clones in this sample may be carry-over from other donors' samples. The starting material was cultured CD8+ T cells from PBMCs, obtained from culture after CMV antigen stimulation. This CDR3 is CASSPGLGRDRPPSVGYTF. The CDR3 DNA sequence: TGTGCCAGCAGCCCGGGGTTGGGGCGGGACAGGCCTCCCTCGGTTGGCTACACCTTC.